The next 31 T cell receptor beta chains were all read from a single sample in a study of PD-L1 blockade in urothelial cancer. The method was immunoSEQ multiplex PCR; TCRdb's version includes in-frame clones alone and lacks a portion of them. The table shows roughly 100,000 clones, with less than 85% occurring only once. The time point denotes: peripheral blood 6 weeks after treatment start. Specimen: PBMCs, collected around atezolizumab (anti-PD-L1) treatment. Every receptor here comes from a man in his 70s with urothelial cancer.

The genes are TRBV19 and TRBJ1-5; TRBD1 matches at 7 bases. Trimming at V came to 1 base and at J to 7 bases, leaving 10 bases not matched to a gene. Germline CDR1 LNHDA, CDR2 SQIVND (reference sequence). CDR3 length equals 16 residues. CDR3 in amino acids: CASSIASLQGGQPQHF. CDR3 bases: TGTGCCAGTAGTATAGCATCCCTTCAGGGGGGCCAGCCCCAGCATTTT.

The chain carries TRBV19 and TRBJ2-3; TRBD2 is a possible D gene (7 bases). Trimming stripped 1 base from V and 6 bases from J, with 14 bases between. The CDR3 covers 15 residues. CDR1 LNHDA and CDR2 SQIVND come from the germline V gene (reference sequence). The CDR3 nucleotides are TGTGCCAGTAGTATAGTTGGGGGGGCCAGGGATACGCAGTATTTT. Its protein is CASSIVGGARDTQYF.

The chain combines TRBV4-1 with TRBJ2-3; D is unclear. The V gene's germline CDR1 is MGHRA and CDR2 YSYEKL. V was cut by 1 base and J by 0 bases, with 5 bases left in between. The CDR3 has 14 residues. As DNA, the CDR3 is TGCGCCAGCAGCCAAGGGCCTAGCACAGATACGCAGTATTTT. It codes for CASSQGPSTDTQYF.

The genes are TRBV14 and TRBJ2-5; D might be TRBD1 (6 bases). Germline CDR1 reads SGHDN; CDR2 reads FVKESK. V gave up 2 bases and J gave up 2 bases, with 15 bases separating them. The CDR3 totals 16 residues. As DNA, the CDR3 is TGTGCCAGCAGCCAACTAAAGGGACATAATCAAGAGACCCAGTACTTC. Residues: CASSQLKGHNQETQYF.

This clone has a single count. The V gene is TRBV5-1, the J gene TRBJ2-3, with D maybe TRBD2 (5 bases). The germline V and J ends were trimmed by 4 bases and 4 bases, with 13 bases remaining between them. The length of the CDR3 is 14 residues. Germline CDR1 SGHRS, CDR2 YFSETQ. The CDR3 spells CASSLDSAADTQYF. CDR3 bases: TGCGCCAGCAGCCTGGACTCAGCGGCAGATACGCAGTATTTT.

The rearrangement joins TRBV11-1 to TRBJ1-1; no firm D call. The length of the CDR3 is 14 residues. The germline CDR1 and CDR2 sequences are SGHAT and FQDESV (reference sequence). The V end was cut by 1 base, the J end by 3 bases, with 9 bases between. CDR3 bases: TGTGCCAGCAGCTTAGGAGGCGGGGACACTGAAGCTTTCTTT. Its protein product is CASSLGGGDTEAFF.

V usage is TRBV29-1 and J usage is TRBJ2-3; 8 bases are a match to TRBD2. Germline assignment: CDR1 SQVTM and CDR2 ANQGSEA. After removal of 5 bases from V and 6 bases from J, the junction contained 7 bases not matched to a gene. This CDR3 contains 13 residues. Here the CDR3 DNA reads TGCAGCGTTCGCGGGGGGACGTGGGATACGCAGTATTTT. The encoded protein is CSVRGGTWDTQYF.

J is TRBJ1-1 and V is TRBV7-3; TRBD1 matches 8 bases. V was pared by 5 bases and J by 4 bases, with 9 bases of the junction left unmatched. The CDR3 has 15 amino acids. Germline CDR1 reads SGHTA; CDR2 reads FQGTGA. The CDR3: CASSPHGQGVTEAFF. CDR3 DNA: TGTGCCAGCAGCCCACACGGACAGGGAGTCACTGAAGCTTTCTTT.

V gene TRBV6-1 combines with J gene TRBJ1-1; D remains ambiguous. The V end was cut by 4 bases, the J end by 0 bases, with 12 bases between. Germline V gives CDR1 MNHNS, CDR2 SASEGT. This CDR3 spans 15 amino acids. This chain's CDR3 is CASSAAGGLNTEAFF. The CDR3 coding sequence is TGTGCCAGCAGTGCAGCGGGAGGTTTGAACACTGAAGCTTTCTTT.

The chain links TRBV4-1 to TRBJ2-1, with 10 bases lining up with TRBD2. This CDR3 spans 19 amino acids. The germline V gene encodes CDR1 MGHRA and CDR2 YSYEKL. Trimming took 1 base from V and 6 from J; bases not matched to a gene: 15. CDR3 nucleotide sequence: TGCGCCAGCAGCCAAGGAGAGCATACCATTAGCGGGAGGAGCAATGAGCAGTTCTTC. This codes for CASSQGEHTISGRSNEQFF.

The J gene is TRBJ2-1, the V gene TRBV19, with TRBD2 identical over 9 bases. The CDR3 totals 19 residues. Germline CDR1 reads LNHDA; CDR2 reads SQIVND (reference sequence). V lost 3 bases to trimming and J lost 2 bases; unmatched junction nucleotides: 14. The DNA of the CDR3 is TGTGCCAGTAGTATTGGACGGTTCCTAGCGGGGCGGGCCTACAATGAGCAGTTCTTC. This gives the protein CASSIGRFLAGRAYNEQFF.

The chain joins TRBV19 to TRBJ1-2; 8 nucleotides agree with TRBD1. The CDR3 has 13 residues. The V and J ends lost 6 bases and 5 bases, in that order; junction bases with no gene match: 5. Germline CDR1 LNHDA, CDR2 SQIVND (reference sequence). In DNA form, the CDR3 reads TGTGCCAGTAGCGACAGGGGAGGTTATGGCTACACCTTC. Protein sequence: CASSDRGGYGYTF.

This chain connects TRBV6-1 to TRBJ1-4, with D perhaps matching TRBD1 (5 bases). CDR3 length: 15 amino acids. V lost 4 bases to trimming and J lost 5 bases, with 14 bases between them. Germline assignment: CDR1 MNHNS and CDR2 SASEGT. CDR3 in amino acids: CASSVIPGKNEKLFF. The CDR3 DNA follows: TGTGCCAGCAGTGTAATTCCAGGGAAGAATGAAAAACTGTTTTTT.

The gene calls are TRBV2 and TRBJ2-3; 8 bases match TRBD2. The CDR3 has 12 amino acids. Germline V gene data show CDR1 as SNHLY and CDR2 as FYNNEI. The ends lost 9 bases at V and 3 bases at J; junction bases unmatched: 2. CDR3 loop: CASRLATDTQYF. CDR3 coding DNA: TGTGCCAGTAGACTAGCGACAGATACGCAGTATTTT.

This clone was seen at least ten times. The chain carries TRBV5-5 and TRBJ1-1; no firm D call. CDR3 length: 13 residues. Per germline, CDR1 SGHKS and CDR2 YYEKEE (reference sequence). The V end was cut by 1 base, the J end by 0 bases, with 4 bases between. CDR3 residues: CASSLYLNTEAFF. The DNA for the CDR3 is TGTGCCAGCAGCTTGTATTTGAACACTGAAGCTTTCTTT.

A single count supports this clone. The chain couples TRBV5-6 to TRBJ2-2; D is ambiguous. Germline V gene data show CDR1 as SGHDT and CDR2 as YYEEEE. The CDR3 runs 14 residues. Between the trimmed V and J ends, which lost 1 base and 0 bases, there was a span of 4 bases. The CDR3, as DNA: TGTGCCAGCAGCTTGCAGACGAACACCGGGGAGCTGTTTTTT. This encodes CASSLQTNTGELFF.

The J gene is TRBJ1-1, the V gene TRBV2; the match to TRBD1 covers 9 bases. Germline CDR1 SNHLY, CDR2 FYNNEI. The J segment lost 8 bases and the V segment lost 7 bases, leaving 11 bases of the junction unmatched. The CDR3 sequence is 14 residues long. Written as DNA, the CDR3 is TGTGCCAGCACACTTCCTGACAGGGGGTGGGAAGCTTTCTTT. This translates into CASTLPDRGWEAFF.

The V and J genes are TRBV13 and TRBJ2-6; a possible D gene is TRBD1 (6 bases). Trimming took off 6 bases at V and 0 bases at J, with 15 bases between the two ends. This CDR3 spans 17 amino acids. The V gene's germline CDR1 is PRHDT and CDR2 FYEKMQ (reference sequence). This chain's CDR3 is CASSRGQTNSGANVLTF. CDR3 nucleotide sequence: TGTGCCAGCAGTAGAGGACAGACTAACTCTGGGGCCAACGTCCTGACTTTC.

The chain uses TRBV10-2 and TRBJ1-5; perhaps TRBD1 as D (5 bases). The V gene lost 7 bases and the J gene lost 1 base, with 8 bases spanning the gap. The CDR3 consists of 13 residues. In germline, CDR1 is WSHSY, CDR2 SAAADI. The CDR3 DNA reads as TGCGCCAGCACAGCAGGGAGCAATCAGCCCCAGCATTTT. Translated, it gives CASTAGSNQPQHF.

This rearrangement joins TRBV12-5 to TRBJ2-2, with D tentatively TRBD2 (6 bases). This CDR3 spans 14 amino acids. V lost 4 bases, J lost 6 bases, and 12 bases lay in between. Germline lookup yields CDR1 LGHNT and CDR2 FRNRAP. In DNA form, the CDR3 reads TGTGCTAGTGGTTCGGACGGAGGGTCCGGGGAGCTGTTTTTT. This sequence encodes CASGSDGGSGELFF.

The rearrangement links TRBV9 to TRBJ2-1, with D possibly TRBD2 on 7 matching bases. Germline assignment: CDR1 SGDLS and CDR2 YYNGEE. The V end lost 3 bases, the J end lost 9 bases, and 16 bases lay between the germline ends. The CDR3 length is 14 residues. For the CDR3, the DNA is TGTGCCAGCAGCGCCATCGAGGGGGGGTTTGAGCAGTTCTTC. This sequence encodes CASSAIEGGFEQFF.

V usage is TRBV29-1 and J usage is TRBJ1-1; TRBD1 is a possible D gene (6 bases). Germline V CDR1 and CDR2: SQVTM, ANQGSEA. Trimming pared 7 bases from V and 3 bases from J, leaving 18 bases between. This CDR3 comprises 14 residues. Written as DNA, the CDR3 is TGCAGCGGGGCAGCCGGGACAACCGACACTGAAGCTTTCTTT. Amino acids: CSGAAGTTDTEAFF.

Details on this clone: The germline gene is not matched at one end of the junction; a read error may be the cause. The chain joins TRBV10-1 to TRBJ2-7; weak D call: TRBD1 (5 bases). The V gene's germline CDR1 is WNHNN and CDR2 SYGVQD (reference sequence). The CDR3 is 14 amino acids. In nucleotides, the CDR3 is TGCGCCAGCAGTCAGTCCCCGGCCCAGGGTCAGCAGTACTTC. It translates to CASSQSPAQGQQYF.

The CDR3 nucleotides are TGTGCCAGCAGCGTCGCCCCCCTTAGCGGGGGTGGGGAGACCCAGTACTTC. This translates into CASSVAPLSGGGETQYF. The chain employs TRBV9 and TRBJ2-5, with TRBD2 matching 9 bases. Germline trimming cut 2 bases from V and 5 bases from J; bases unmatched to any gene: 13. CDR3 length: 17 residues. CDR1 and CDR2 from the germline V gene are SGDLS and YYNGEE.

The chain combines TRBV19 with TRBJ2-2; D call uncertain. V dropped 2 bases and J dropped 4 bases, with 2 bases sitting between them. CDR3 length: 12 residues. Germline CDR1 reads LNHDA; CDR2 reads SQIVND (reference sequence). This CDR3 reads CASSILTGELFF. DNA for the CDR3: TGTGCCAGTAGTATACTCACCGGGGAGCTGTTTTTT. The full variable domain, in which reference TRBV19 and TRBJ2-2 provide the parts outside the CDR3, is DGGITQSPKYLFRKEGQNVTLSCEQNLNHDAMYWYRQDPGQGLRLIYYSQIVNDFQKGDIAEGYSVSREKKESFPLTVTSAQKNPTAFYLCASSILTGELFFGEGSRLTVL.

The chain couples TRBV7-2 to TRBJ2-2; TRBD2 agrees at 7 bases. Germline V gene lookup returns CDR1 SGHTA and CDR2 FQGNSA. The length of the CDR3 is 13 residues. The V segment lost 4 bases and the J segment 8 bases; nucleotides outside the gene matches: 4. CDR3 nucleotide sequence: TGTGCCAGCAGCTACGGGAGGAGGGGGGAGCTGTTTTTT. Translation gives CASSYGRRGELFF.

This clone is a singleton in its sample. The chain is built from TRBV19 and TRBJ2-7, with D possibly being TRBD1 (6 bases). CDR3 length: 14 amino acids. The germline gives CDR1 LNHDA, CDR2 SQIVND (reference sequence). V was pared by 1 base and J by 2 bases, with 9 bases between. For the CDR3, the DNA is TGTGCCAGTAGTATAGTAAAGGGGGCCTACGAGCAGTACTTC. Its protein product is CASSIVKGAYEQYF.

The gene calls are TRBV19 and TRBJ1-5; D is possibly TRBD1 (5 bases). V lost 4 bases and J 0 bases, leaving 13 bases between the germline ends. The CDR3 has 16 amino acids. CDR1 is LNHDA and CDR2 is SQIVND in the germline V gene (reference sequence). DNA for the CDR3: TGTGCCAGTAGTACCGGACATACACATAGCAATCAGCCCCAGCATTTT. Protein: CASSTGHTHSNQPQHF.

As concerns this clone: One junction end disagrees with the germline gene, perhaps due to a read error. The CDR3 region has the DNA TGTGCCAGCAGCGTAGAAGTCAGACAGATTTCCGAGTTT. This sequence encodes CASSVEVRQISEF. The gene calls are TRBV2 and TRBJ1-5; a possible D gene is TRBD1 (5 bases). The CDR3 is 13 residues long. Germline-derived CDR1 and CDR2 are SNHLY and FYNNEI. The whole variable domain, remainder taken from reference TRBV2 and TRBJ1-5, is EPEVTQTPSHQVTQMGQEVILRCVPISNHLYFYWYRQILGQKVEFLVSFYNNEISEKSEIFDDQFSVERPDGSNFTLKIRSTKLEDSAMYFCASSVEVRQISEFGDGTRLSIL.

A few counts support this clone. Written as DNA, the CDR3 is TGCGCCAGCAGCCTGGGGACAGGGTACTCCGAGACCCAGTACTTC. It specifies CASSLGTGYSETQYF. The chain employs TRBV5-1 and TRBJ2-5, with 9 bases lining up with TRBD1. V gave up 4 bases and J gave up 5 bases; unmatched junction bases: 9. The germline V gene encodes CDR1 SGHRS and CDR2 YFSETQ. This CDR3 has 15 residues.

The V call is TRBV7-9, the J call TRBJ2-5, with D maybe TRBD1 (6 bases). V was pared by 3 bases and J by 2 bases, with 7 bases between. The CDR3 has 13 residues. In germline, CDR1 is SEHNR, CDR2 FQNEAQ (reference sequence). CDR3 nucleotide sequence: TGTGCCAGCAGCTTCGGACAGCAAGAGACCCAGTACTTC. This codes for CASSFGQQETQYF.